The rows below give T cell receptor beta chains drawn from one sample of a study of blood T cells in healthy people across ages. TCRdb re-called the 5' RACE reads with MiXCR, one entry per CDR3 protein. The sample shows over 1,500,000 distinct CDR3 sequences, around 48% of them seen only once. Sequencing was performed on blood. All receptors derive from a woman aged 40 to 50 in good health. The CDR3 runs from the conserved cysteine through the conserved F or W. The order of the fields is clone size, V gene, D gene, J gene, CDR3 DNA, CDR3 protein. A D gene is named only where the DNA matches it firmly. Part of the rows lack a size; the others show once, few, many or a class for expanded clones.

clone size: -
V gene: TRBV10-2
D gene: -
J gene: TRBJ1-2
CDR3 DNA: TGCGCCAGCAGTGATTATGGAGACCTCGGCTATGGCTACACCTTC
CDR3 protein: CASSDYGDLGYGYTF

clone size: -
V gene: TRBV3-1
D gene: -
J gene: TRBJ2-1
CDR3 DNA: TGTGCCAGCAGCCCGTGGGGTGCGGGGTCATACAATGAGCAGTTCTTC
CDR3 protein: CASSPWGAGSYNEQFF

clone size: few
V gene: TRBV20-1
D gene: TRBD1
J gene: TRBJ2-1
CDR3 DNA: TGCAGTGCTAGAACTCCGGGACAGGGATGGAATGAGCAGTTCTTC
CDR3 protein: CSARTPGQGWNEQFF

clone size: few
V gene: TRBV20-1
D gene: -
J gene: TRBJ1-5
CDR3 DNA: TGCAGTGCTAGAGATATAGGAGACACCCGCAATCAGCCCCAGCATTTT
CDR3 protein: CSARDIGDTRNQPQHF

clone size: -
V gene: TRBV7-9
D gene: -
J gene: TRBJ2-1
CDR3 DNA: TGTGCCAGCAGCGGAGGTAATTTTAATGAGCAGTTCTTC
CDR3 protein: CASSGGNFNEQFF

clone size: -
V gene: TRBV5-6
D gene: TRBD2
J gene: TRBJ2-5
CDR3 DNA: TGTGCCAGCAGCTTCCTAGCGGCCCCTGGGACCCAGTACTTC
CDR3 protein: CASSFLAAPGTQYF

clone size: -
V gene: TRBV5-1
D gene: -
J gene: TRBJ2-7
CDR3 DNA: TGCGCCAGCAGCTTGGGTCCGGACGGGGAGCAGTACTTC
CDR3 protein: CASSLGPDGEQYF

clone size: -
V gene: TRBV5-1
D gene: -
J gene: TRBJ2-5
CDR3 DNA: TGCGCCAGCAACTTAGATTACAGGGTACAAGAGACCCAGTACTTC
CDR3 protein: CASNLDYRVQETQYF

clone size: few
V gene: TRBV12-3/TRBV12-4
D gene: -
J gene: TRBJ2-3
CDR3 DNA: TGTGCCAGCAGTTTACGGTCGGATAGCACAGATACGCAGTATTTT
CDR3 protein: CASSLRSDSTDTQYF

clone size: -
V gene: TRBV6-2/TRBV6-3
D gene: -
J gene: TRBJ1-1
CDR3 DNA: TGTGCCAGCAGTTTGACAGCTGCTGAAGCTTTCTTT
CDR3 protein: CASSLTAAEAFF

clone size: -
V gene: TRBV20-1
D gene: TRBD2
J gene: TRBJ2-7
CDR3 DNA: TGCAGTGCTAGAGAAAGCGGGAGGGCGTACGAGCAGTACTTC
CDR3 protein: CSARESGRAYEQYF

clone size: few
V gene: TRBV11-1
D gene: -
J gene: TRBJ2-6
CDR3 DNA: TGTGCCAGCAGCTTAAGACAGGGAGGTGGGGCCAACGTCCTGACTTTC
CDR3 protein: CASSLRQGGGANVLTF

clone size: -
V gene: TRBV11-1
D gene: -
J gene: TRBJ2-7
CDR3 DNA: TGTGCCAGCAGCTTTGGGCAGGGATTCTACGAGCAGTACTTC
CDR3 protein: CASSFGQGFYEQYF

clone size: -
V gene: TRBV7-9
D gene: -
J gene: TRBJ2-1
CDR3 DNA: TGTGCCAGCAGCTCGTTAGCAAGGGGGAGGGCCTACAATGAGCAGTTCTTC
CDR3 protein: CASSSLARGRAYNEQFF

clone size: -
V gene: TRBV3-1
D gene: -
J gene: TRBJ2-3
CDR3 DNA: TGTGCCAGCAGCCCCGTAGGGGCGGGGAGGACTAATACGCAGTATTTT
CDR3 protein: CASSPVGAGRTNTQYF

clone size: -
V gene: TRBV28
D gene: -
J gene: TRBJ1-3
CDR3 DNA: TGTGCCAGCAGCGCCATGGAGGGCTCTGGAAACACCATATATTTT
CDR3 protein: CASSAMEGSGNTIYF

clone size: -
V gene: TRBV6-5
D gene: -
J gene: TRBJ2-5
CDR3 DNA: TGTGCCAGCAGTCGACCTGGACAGACACAAGAGACCCAGTACTTC
CDR3 protein: CASSRPGQTQETQYF

clone size: -
V gene: TRBV5-1
D gene: TRBD2
J gene: TRBJ2-1
CDR3 DNA: TGCGCCAGCAGCTTGGTGGGGGCCCTTAGCGGGGCGGATAGCTCCTACAATGAGCAGTTCTTC
CDR3 protein: CASSLVGALSGADSSYNEQFF

clone size: -
V gene: TRBV27
D gene: -
J gene: TRBJ1-4
CDR3 DNA: TGTGCCAGCAGTTTATCCCAACCGACAGTTTTAGAGGAAAAACTGTTTTTT
CDR3 protein: CASSLSQPTVLEEKLFF

clone size: -
V gene: TRBV10-3
D gene: -
J gene: TRBJ2-1
CDR3 DNA: TGTGCCATCAGCCCGGACAGTAACAATGAGCAGTTCTTC
CDR3 protein: CAISPDSNNEQFF

clone size: -
V gene: TRBV7-9
D gene: TRBD1
J gene: TRBJ2-5
CDR3 DNA: TGTGCCAGCAGCCGTGGGAACAGGGGGCAGGGGGAGACCCAGTACTTC
CDR3 protein: CASSRGNRGQGETQYF

clone size: -
V gene: TRBV12-3/TRBV12-4
D gene: -
J gene: TRBJ2-7
CDR3 DNA: TGTGCCAGCAGTTTCCCAGGGACCGACGAGCAGTACTTC
CDR3 protein: CASSFPGTDEQYF

clone size: few
V gene: TRBV4-1
D gene: -
J gene: TRBJ1-2
CDR3 DNA: TGCGCCAGCAGCCAAGGAGGCGGGGACTATGGCTACACCTTC
CDR3 protein: CASSQGGGDYGYTF

clone size: -
V gene: TRBV29-1
D gene: -
J gene: TRBJ1-2
CDR3 DNA: TGCAGCGTTGAATTCCCCAAGGATGGCTACACCTTC
CDR3 protein: CSVEFPKDGYTF

clone size: few
V gene: TRBV12-3/TRBV12-4
D gene: -
J gene: TRBJ2-5
CDR3 DNA: TGTGCCAGCAGTTTAGTTCGGGACACCCAAGAGACCCAGTACTTC
CDR3 protein: CASSLVRDTQETQYF

clone size: -
V gene: TRBV20-1
D gene: TRBD1
J gene: TRBJ1-2
CDR3 DNA: TGCAGTGCTAGAACCCACCCGGGACAGGGGCATGGCTACACCTTC
CDR3 protein: CSARTHPGQGHGYTF

clone size: few
V gene: TRBV11-2
D gene: -
J gene: TRBJ2-5
CDR3 DNA: TGTGCCAGCAGCTCACCATCGTGGGGGGGCCTGGAAGAGACCCAGTACTTC
CDR3 protein: CASSSPSWGGLEETQYF

clone size: -
V gene: TRBV5-1
D gene: -
J gene: TRBJ2-5
CDR3 DNA: TGCGCCAGCAGATTGGACAGTAGTAGGATCGGGACCCAGTACTTC
CDR3 protein: CASRLDSSRIGTQYF

clone size: once
V gene: TRBV7-9
D gene: -
J gene: TRBJ2-1
CDR3 DNA: TGTGCCAGCAGCTCGTCCGGACAGAGCTCCTACAATGAGCAGTTCTTC
CDR3 protein: CASSSSGQSSYNEQFF

clone size: -
V gene: TRBV7-2
D gene: -
J gene: TRBJ2-5
CDR3 DNA: TGTGCCAGCAGCTTAGCGAGAGGGGTGGAGACCCAGTACTTC
CDR3 protein: CASSLARGVETQYF

clone size: -
V gene: TRBV28
D gene: -
J gene: TRBJ2-1
CDR3 DNA: TGTGCCAGCCGAGCTAGGGGCAATGAGCAGTTCTTC
CDR3 protein: CASRARGNEQFF

clone size: few
V gene: TRBV5-1
D gene: -
J gene: TRBJ2-6
CDR3 DNA: TGCGCCAGCAGCATGCAGGGTACTGGGGCCAACGTCCTGACTTTC
CDR3 protein: CASSMQGTGANVLTF

clone size: -
V gene: TRBV5-6
D gene: -
J gene: TRBJ1-2
CDR3 DNA: TGTGCCAGCAGCTTGGTGAGGGATCGGTTTAGCTATGGCTACACCTTC
CDR3 protein: CASSLVRDRFSYGYTF

clone size: few
V gene: TRBV20-1
D gene: -
J gene: TRBJ2-7
CDR3 DNA: TGCAGTGCTAGTGTAGGGGTCGAGCAGTACTTC
CDR3 protein: CSASVGVEQYF

clone size: few
V gene: TRBV28
D gene: -
J gene: TRBJ2-4
CDR3 DNA: TGTGCCAGCAGTTTACTAAGGGGAGCCAAGAACATTCAGTACTTC
CDR3 protein: CASSLLRGAKNIQYF

clone size: -
V gene: TRBV18
D gene: -
J gene: TRBJ1-1
CDR3 DNA: TGTGCCGGCTCACCGGGCCTGGGCACTGAAGCTTTCTTT
CDR3 protein: CAGSPGLGTEAFF

clone size: -
V gene: TRBV27
D gene: -
J gene: TRBJ1-2
CDR3 DNA: TGTGCCAGCAGAACAGACAATGCCACTAACTATGGCTACACCTTC
CDR3 protein: CASRTDNATNYGYTF

clone size: few
V gene: TRBV7-2
D gene: TRBD2
J gene: TRBJ2-5
CDR3 DNA: TGTGCCAGCAGCTTAGTCGCGCTAGCGGGGGAAGAGACCCAGTACTTC
CDR3 protein: CASSLVALAGEETQYF

clone size: few
V gene: TRBV24-1
D gene: -
J gene: TRBJ1-2
CDR3 DNA: TGTGCCACCAGTGATCCGGGACAAACTATATATGGCTACACCTTC
CDR3 protein: CATSDPGQTIYGYTF

clone size: -
V gene: TRBV4-2
D gene: TRBD2
J gene: TRBJ2-7
CDR3 DNA: TGTGCCAGCAGCCAAGCATCGACTAGCGGGGAATACGAGCAGTACTTC
CDR3 protein: CASSQASTSGEYEQYF

clone size: -
V gene: TRBV14
D gene: -
J gene: TRBJ2-1
CDR3 DNA: TGTGCCAGCAGCCAAGTTCACAGGGTCTCCTACAATGAGCAGTTCTTC
CDR3 protein: CASSQVHRVSYNEQFF

clone size: -
V gene: TRBV9
D gene: TRBD1
J gene: TRBJ2-3
CDR3 DNA: TGTGCCAGCAGCTCTACGACCGGGACAGGGAGGGCAGATACGCAGTATTTT
CDR3 protein: CASSSTTGTGRADTQYF

clone size: -
V gene: TRBV28
D gene: -
J gene: TRBJ2-7
CDR3 DNA: TGTGCCAGCAGCTTCGGGGGGCCGCCCTACGAGCAGTACTTC
CDR3 protein: CASSFGGPPYEQYF

clone size: -
V gene: TRBV1
D gene: -
J gene: TRBJ2-1
CDR3 DNA: TGCACCAGCAGCCAAGGGTGGGACTACAATGAGCAGTTCTTC
CDR3 protein: CTSSQGWDYNEQFF

clone size: few
V gene: TRBV6-5
D gene: TRBD1
J gene: TRBJ2-7
CDR3 DNA: TGTGCCAGCACCCGGACAGGGTCCTCCTACGAGCAGTACTTC
CDR3 protein: CASTRTGSSYEQYF

clone size: few
V gene: TRBV7-2
D gene: -
J gene: TRBJ2-7
CDR3 DNA: TGTGCCAGCAGCTTCACCCCCGGGGCCCAACTCTACGAGCAGTACTTC
CDR3 protein: CASSFTPGAQLYEQYF

clone size: few
V gene: TRBV7-2
D gene: -
J gene: TRBJ2-1
CDR3 DNA: TGTGCCAGCAGCCCAGCCTTCCGGGACCGTTACAATGAGCAGTTCTTC
CDR3 protein: CASSPAFRDRYNEQFF

clone size: -
V gene: TRBV7-2
D gene: -
J gene: TRBJ2-5
CDR3 DNA: TGTGCCAGCAGCTTAGTTCGGGACTTAGAAGAGACCCAGTACTTC
CDR3 protein: CASSLVRDLEETQYF

clone size: -
V gene: TRBV28
D gene: -
J gene: TRBJ1-6
CDR3 DNA: TGTGCCAGCAGTCCCCCGAGCTCACCCCTCCACTTT
CDR3 protein: CASSPPSSPLHF

clone size: -
V gene: TRBV28
D gene: -
J gene: TRBJ2-6
CDR3 DNA: TGTGCCAGCAGTTACGGGCCCAACGTCCTGACTTTC
CDR3 protein: CASSYGPNVLTF

clone size: -
V gene: TRBV2
D gene: -
J gene: TRBJ2-5
CDR3 DNA: TGTGCCAGCAGTGCGGCAGGGGATAAAGAGACCCAGTACTTC
CDR3 protein: CASSAAGDKETQYF